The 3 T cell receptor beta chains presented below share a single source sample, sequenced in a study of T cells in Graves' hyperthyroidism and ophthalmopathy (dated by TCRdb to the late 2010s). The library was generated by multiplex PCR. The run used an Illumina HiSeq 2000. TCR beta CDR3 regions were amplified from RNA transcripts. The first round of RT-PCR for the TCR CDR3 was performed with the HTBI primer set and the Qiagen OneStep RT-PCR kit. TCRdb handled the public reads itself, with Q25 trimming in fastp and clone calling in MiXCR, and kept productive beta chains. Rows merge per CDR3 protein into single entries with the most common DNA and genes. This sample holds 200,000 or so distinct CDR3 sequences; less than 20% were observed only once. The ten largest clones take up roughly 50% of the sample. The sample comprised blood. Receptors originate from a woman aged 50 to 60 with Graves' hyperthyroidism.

CDR3 bases: TGTGCCAGCAGTGTGACTAGCGGGGGGGACACAGATACGCAGTATTTT. It specifies CASSVTSGGDTDTQYF. The chain has TRBV2 and TRBJ2-3; TRBD2 matches at 14 bases. Trimming cost V 4 bases and J 2 bases; bases outside gene matches: 2. The length of the CDR3 is 16 residues. Germline CDR1 SNHLY, CDR2 FYNNEI.

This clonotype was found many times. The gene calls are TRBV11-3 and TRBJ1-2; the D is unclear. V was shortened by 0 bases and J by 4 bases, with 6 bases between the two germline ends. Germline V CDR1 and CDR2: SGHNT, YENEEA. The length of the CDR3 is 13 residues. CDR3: CASSLDRSYGYTF. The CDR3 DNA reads TGTGCCAGCAGCTTAGACAGGAGCTATGGCTACACCTTC.

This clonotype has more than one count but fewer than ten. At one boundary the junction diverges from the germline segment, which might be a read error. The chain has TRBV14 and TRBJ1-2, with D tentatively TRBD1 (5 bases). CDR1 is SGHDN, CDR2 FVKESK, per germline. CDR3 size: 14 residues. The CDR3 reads CAGSLTGVNYGYTF. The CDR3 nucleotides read TGTGCCGGCAGCCTTACAGGCGTGAACTATGGCTACACCTTC.